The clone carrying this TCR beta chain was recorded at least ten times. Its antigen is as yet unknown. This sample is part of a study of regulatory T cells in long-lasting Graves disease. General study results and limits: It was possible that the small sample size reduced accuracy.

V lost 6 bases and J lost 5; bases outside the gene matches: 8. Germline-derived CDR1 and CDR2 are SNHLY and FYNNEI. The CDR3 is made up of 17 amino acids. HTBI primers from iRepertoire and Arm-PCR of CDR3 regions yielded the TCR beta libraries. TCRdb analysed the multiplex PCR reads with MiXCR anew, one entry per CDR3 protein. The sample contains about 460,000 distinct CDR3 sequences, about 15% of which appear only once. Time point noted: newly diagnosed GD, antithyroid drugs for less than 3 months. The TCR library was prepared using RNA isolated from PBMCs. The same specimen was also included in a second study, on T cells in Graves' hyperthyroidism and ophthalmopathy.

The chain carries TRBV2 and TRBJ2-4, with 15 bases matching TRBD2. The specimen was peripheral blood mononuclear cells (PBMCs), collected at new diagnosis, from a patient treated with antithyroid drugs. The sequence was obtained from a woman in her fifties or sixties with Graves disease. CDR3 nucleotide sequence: TGTGCCAGCAGGGACCTACGGACTAGCGGGGGGGAAAACATTCAGTACTTC. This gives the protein CASRDLRTSGGENIQYF.